This TCR beta chain was found in a study of Ad26.COV2.S vaccination and SARS-CoV-2 variants. The table came from immunoSEQ multiplex PCR; TCRdb's copy has only in-frame clones and leaves some out. This table has about 380,000 clones, 83% appearing once. Treatment noted: about 20 received Ad26.COV2.S at low or high dose, single or two shots; 5 received placebo; per-sample allocation not given. Following the first vaccine or placebo injection, samples were taken on day 63. The CDR3 sequence is 16 residues long. The germline V gene encodes CDR1 SGDLS and CDR2 YYNGEE. The V and J ends lost 4 bases and 3 bases respectively, with 16 bases between them.

V and J are TRBV9 and TRBJ2-2; D perhaps matches TRBD1 (6 bases). The input for sequencing was peripheral blood, taken in a trial of Ad26.COV2.S vaccine versus placebo. The receptor was derived from a person aged 18-60 years who received the Ad26.COV2.S COVID-19 vaccine or a placebo. CDR3 DNA: TGTGCCAGCAGCCCTACAGGGCGCGGCTACACCGGGGAGCTGTTTTTT. Amino acids: CASSPTGRGYTGELFF.